The 30 T cell receptor beta chains given below trace back to one sample, sequenced in a study of blood T cells in healthy people across ages. The use of a sample-barcoded 5' primer and a J-beta primer mix characterized a second PCR of roughly 6 to 11 cycles. TCRdb re-called the 5' RACE reads with MiXCR, one entry per CDR3 protein. This repertoire shows some 670,000 distinct CDR3 sequences, around 52% found once; its top ten account for less than 15%. The specimen sequenced was blood. The receptors stem from a woman of 80 years or more in good health.

The chain is built from TRBV27 and TRBJ1-1; D not resolved. Germline CDR1 and CDR2: MNHEY and SMNVEV (reference sequence). Trimming stripped 5 bases from V and 4 bases from J, with 17 bases between. The CDR3 loop spans 15 amino acids. Written as DNA, the CDR3 is TGTGCCAGCAGTGCCACACGGTGGGCGGGCACTGAAGCTTTCTTT. This translates into CASSATRWAGTEAFF.

The CDR3 loop reads CATRARGGRMNEQFF. Here the CDR3 DNA reads TGTGCCACCCGCGCACGGGGGGGTCGAATGAATGAGCAGTTCTTC. The V and J genes are TRBV12-3 or TRBV12-4 and TRBJ2-1; 8 bases line up with TRBD2. The CDR3 loop spans 15 amino acids. V lost 10 bases, J lost 7 bases, and 15 bases stayed unmatched.

This clonotype showed up just a few times. This chain links TRBV20-1 with TRBJ2-2; maybe TRBD2 (5 bases). This CDR3 has 13 amino acids. V gave up 1 base and J gave up 6 bases, with 9 bases separating them. The germline gives CDR1 DFQATT, CDR2 SNEGSKA (reference sequence). The CDR3 loop is CSARGQEAGELFF. The CDR3 nucleotides read TGCAGTGCTAGAGGTCAGGAGGCCGGGGAGCTGTTTTTT.

The chain carries TRBV6-1 and TRBJ2-1; 9 positions match TRBD1. The J call may be wrong; the DNA end is better matched by TRBJ2-7. This CDR3 has 18 amino acids. Germline V CDR1 and CDR2: MNHNS, SASEGT. The CDR3 loop is CASSRGQGPLDSYNEQYF. CDR3 bases: TGTGCCAGCAGCCGGGGACAGGGTCCCCTTGACTCCTATAATGAGCAGTACTTC.

The V gene is TRBV2, the J gene TRBJ1-1; unclear D gene. Germline V gives CDR1 SNHLY, CDR2 FYNNEI. Trimming left V 7 bases short and J 5 bases short, with 11 bases between. The CDR3 is 12 residues long. The CDR3, as DNA: TGTGCCAGCACTCTAATCGGGACTGAAGCTTTCTTT. This translates into CASTLIGTEAFF.

This clonotype was counted a few times. The V call is TRBV3-1, the J call TRBJ1-1, with 7 bases aligning to TRBD1. CDR1 and CDR2 (germline): LGHDT, YNNKEL (reference sequence). V shed 1 base and J 8 bases; nucleotides not matched to a gene: 7. The CDR3 length is 14 residues. This CDR3 is CASSQGGDSGEAFF. The CDR3 DNA sequence: TGTGCCAGCAGCCAAGGGGGGGACAGCGGAGAAGCTTTCTTT.

This clonotype has at least ten counts. V and J are TRBV29-1 and TRBJ2-5; TRBD2 is a possible D gene (6 bases). Trimming removed 7 bases at V and 5 bases at J, with 17 bases between. The CDR3 length is 13 residues. Germline lookup yields CDR1 SQVTM and CDR2 ANQGSEA. The CDR3: CSALRGLRETQYF. Here the CDR3 DNA reads TGCAGCGCCCTGCGGGGTTTAAGGGAGACCCAGTACTTC.

Note on this clonotype: A much more abundant neighbour one base away suggests this may be a read error. The gene calls are TRBV12-3 or TRBV12-4 and TRBJ1-2; 12 bases match TRBD1. The CDR3 covers 15 residues. For the CDR3, the DNA is TGTGCCAGCAGTAGGGGGACAGGGGGCCACTATGACTACACCTTC. This encodes CASSRGTGGHYDYTF.

In regard to this clonotype: This sequence may be a read error, since a much larger clone differs from it by one base. The chain couples TRBV12-3 or TRBV12-4 to TRBJ2-1, with D perhaps TRBD2 (6 bases). The CDR3 totals 12 residues. Trimming stripped 6 bases from V and 8 bases from J, with 11 bases between. CDR3: CASRLGGDEQFF. The CDR3 DNA reads TGTGCCAGCAGATTGGGAGGCGATGAGCAGTTCTTC.

The table lists this clonotype with a few counts. V usage is TRBV7-2 and J usage is TRBJ1-2; possible D gene TRBD1, 5 bases. Germline V lookup: CDR1 SGHTA, CDR2 FQGNSA. Trimming removed 2 bases at V and 8 bases at J, with 12 bases between. CDR3 length: 13 amino acids. The CDR3 coding sequence is TGTGCCAGCAGCTTAATGCAGGGTGTAGGCTACACCTTC. This sequence encodes CASSLMQGVGYTF.

Points on this clonotype: This may be a read error, as it is one base from a much larger clone. This rearrangement joins TRBV5-1 to TRBJ2-4; TRBD2 aligns across 7 bases. The DNA end favors TRBJ2-7, so the J call may be wrong. CDR1 and CDR2 (germline): SGHRS, YFSETQ. This CDR3 comprises 15 residues. The CDR3 here is CASSGRPAGNYEQYF. CDR3 DNA: TGCGCCAGCAGCGGTCGACCAGCGGGAAACTACGAGCAGTACTTC.

Only a few counts were recorded for this clonotype. The chain recombines TRBV5-1 with TRBJ2-3, with 11 bases fitting TRBD2. J was trimmed by 2 bases and V by 4 bases; bases with no gene match: 6. From germline, CDR1 is SGHRS and CDR2 YFSETQ. The CDR3 sequence is 16 residues long. The CDR3 reads CASSPRLAGPTDTQYF. The CDR3, as DNA: TGCGCCAGCAGCCCCAGACTAGCGGGACCCACAGATACGCAGTATTTT.

The genes are TRBV18 and TRBJ2-7, with no clear D. Germline-derived CDR1 and CDR2 are KGHSH and LQKENI. The CDR3 sequence is 13 residues long. V was trimmed by 3 bases and J by 7 bases, leaving 13 bases between them. The CDR3 region is CASSPLARLEQYF. DNA of the CDR3: TGTGCCAGCTCACCCTTAGCCAGGTTGGAGCAGTACTTC.

The chain recombines TRBV4-3 with TRBJ1-4, with D unresolved. V lost 3 bases to trimming and J lost 8 bases, with 10 bases between them. Germline CDR1 LGHNA, CDR2 YSLEER. The CDR3 covers 13 residues. CDR3 sequence (DNA): TGCGCCAGCAGCCAGGCCCCTCGGGAAAAACTGTTTTTT. Amino acid sequence: CASSQAPREKLFF.

The chain uses TRBV29-1 and TRBJ1-4, with D perhaps TRBD1 (6 bases). The CDR3 spans 12 residues. Deletions cut 4 bases from V and 7 bases from J, with 10 bases between. CDR1 is SQVTM, CDR2 ANQGSEA, per germline. The CDR3 bases are TGCAGCGTTGCACAGGGTAGTGAAAAACTGTTTTTT. The encoded protein is CSVAQGSEKLFF.

The table lists this clonotype with many counts. V is TRBV4-1 and J is TRBJ2-1; 7 bases are shared with TRBD2. The CDR3 totals 14 residues. The V segment lost 0 bases and the J segment 9 bases; nucleotides outside the gene matches: 5. Looked up from germline, CDR1 is MGHRA and CDR2 is YSYEKL. CDR3 in amino acids: CASSQDQRGLEQFF. DNA for the CDR3: TGCGCCAGCAGCCAAGATCAGCGGGGCCTTGAGCAGTTCTTC.

As concerns this clonotype: Given a much more abundant clone one base away, this may be a read error. CDR3 loop: CSVGDSYNEQFF. Here the CDR3 DNA reads TGCAGCGTGGGGGACAGCTACAATGAGCAGTTCTTC. This chain uses TRBV29-1 with TRBJ2-1, with 7 nucleotides matching TRBD1. The CDR3 has 12 residues. The V segment lost 6 bases and the J segment 3 bases; nucleotides outside the gene matches: 2. The V gene's germline CDR1 is SQVTM and CDR2 ANQGSEA.

This clonotype showed up many times. This chain joins TRBV4-1 and TRBJ2-5, with TRBD2 matching 8 bases. CDR3 length: 16 amino acids. Germline CDR1 is MGHRA and CDR2 is YSYEKL. J was trimmed by 0 bases and V by 6 bases; bases with no gene match: 9. The CDR3 sequence is CASSPPSGGNQETQYF. The CDR3 DNA reads as TGCGCCAGCAGTCCCCCAAGCGGGGGAAACCAAGAGACCCAGTACTTC.

This clonotype has more than one count but fewer than ten. This sequence joins TRBV29-1 and TRBJ1-1, with a weak D call TRBD1 (5 bases). CDR1 is SQVTM and CDR2 is ANQGSEA in the germline V gene. CDR3 length equals 13 residues. The V and J ends lost 1 base and 1 base respectively, with 7 bases between them. The CDR3 bases are TGCAGCGTTGAAGGGACACCGAACACTGAAGCTTTCTTT. This encodes CSVEGTPNTEAFF.

This clonotype has a handful of counts. V gene TRBV5-1 combines with J gene TRBJ2-5, with D maybe TRBD1 (5 bases). The V gene's germline CDR1 is SGHRS and CDR2 YFSETQ. This CDR3 has 15 residues. V was shortened by 5 bases and J by 1 base, with 15 bases between the two germline ends. CDR3 DNA sequence: TGCGCCAGCAGTCTGCAGGGTACGGCCCAAGAGACCCAGTACTTC. Translating gives CASSLQGTAQETQYF.

The chain employs TRBV20-1 and TRBJ2-5; 14 bases align to TRBD2. The CDR3 is 16 residues long. Germline V gives CDR1 DFQATT, CDR2 SNEGSKA (reference sequence). Germline trimming cut 5 bases from V and 4 bases from J; bases unmatched to any gene: 9. The CDR3 DNA reads TGCAGTGCTCCATTGGGACTAGCGGGGGCAAGAGAGACCCAGTACTTC. The encoded protein is CSAPLGLAGARETQYF.

V usage is TRBV7-3 and J usage is TRBJ2-5; TRBD2 might be the D (6 bases). Trimming removed 2 bases at V and 5 bases at J, with 12 bases between. The germline CDR1 and CDR2 sequences are SGHTA and FQGTGA. The CDR3 runs 14 residues. The CDR3 reads CASSLDTGAETQYF. The CDR3 nucleotides are TGTGCCAGCAGCTTAGATACGGGAGCGGAGACCCAGTACTTC.

The sample holds one count of this clonotype. The chain recombines TRBV20-1 with TRBJ2-1; perhaps TRBD1 as D (6 bases). V gave up 2 bases and J gave up 7 bases, with 9 bases separating them. Germline V lookup: CDR1 DFQATT, CDR2 SNEGSKA (reference sequence). The CDR3 covers 12 residues. CDR3 DNA sequence: TGCAGTGCTAGACTTCAGGGGAATGAGCAGTTCTTC. It specifies CSARLQGNEQFF.

J is TRBJ2-7 and V is TRBV10-3; the D gene is possibly TRBD2 (6 bases). Trimming removed 0 bases from V and 6 bases from J, with 15 bases in between. CDR1 is ENHRY and CDR2 is SYGVKD in the germline V gene. CDR3 length: 15 residues. The CDR3 region has the DNA TGTGCCATCAGTGAGTCGGTACTAGCAGTCCGCGAGCAGTACTTC. Residues: CAISESVLAVREQYF.

J is TRBJ2-5 and V is TRBV7-9; no clear D gene. V was shortened by 7 bases and J by 11 bases, with 14 bases between the two germline ends. CDR3 length equals 11 residues. CDR1 SEHNR and CDR2 FQNEAQ come from the germline V gene (reference sequence). The CDR3 region has the DNA TGTGCCAGCACCCCTTACAATGAGCAGTACTTC. Residues: CASTPYNEQYF.

The sample holds many counts of this clonotype. The chain recombines TRBV7-3 with TRBJ1-1; TRBD1 is a possible D gene (5 bases). Germline V lookup: CDR1 SGHTA, CDR2 FQGTGA. V gave up 5 bases and J gave up 4 bases, with 17 bases separating them. The CDR3 length is 15 residues. The CDR3 nucleotides read TGTGCCAGCAGCCCCTACCGCACAGGCACCACTGAAGCTTTCTTT. The encoded protein is CASSPYRTGTTEAFF.

This clonotype was seen many times. The J gene is TRBJ2-5, the V gene TRBV12-3 or TRBV12-4, with D maybe TRBD2 (5 bases). The length of the CDR3 is 15 residues. V was cut by 0 bases and J by 4 bases, with 12 bases left in between. The CDR3 is CASSLAHSGRETQYF. The CDR3 region has the DNA TGTGCCAGCAGTTTAGCGCATTCGGGAAGAGAGACCCAGTACTTC.

As to this clonotype: A much larger clone is a single base away; this may be a read error. V and J are TRBV12-3 or TRBV12-4 and TRBJ2-7; the D is unclear. The CDR3 length is 12 residues. With 6 bases removed from V and 5 bases from J, the gap between germline ends came to 11 bases. The CDR3, as DNA: TGTGCCAGCAGGTGGGTCCCCGACGAGCAGTACTTC. As protein: CASRWVPDEQYF.

The chain carries TRBV6-6 and TRBJ2-7, with D tentatively TRBD1 (5 bases). Judging by the DNA end, TRBJ2-5 fits better; the J call may be wrong. The CDR3 is 12 residues long. CDR1 and CDR2 from the germline V gene are MNHNY and SVGAGI (reference sequence). The CDR3: CASSGIGETQYF. In DNA, the CDR3 is TGTGCCAGCTCAGGGATTGGTGAGACCCAGTACTTC.

The chain carries TRBV20-1 and TRBJ1-5; D is possibly TRBD1 (5 bases). The germline gives CDR1 DFQATT, CDR2 SNEGSKA (reference sequence). Trimming removed 1 base from V and 0 bases from J, with 10 bases in between. The CDR3 runs 15 residues. CDR3 sequence: CSARGGDYSNQPQHF. CDR3 DNA sequence: TGCAGTGCTAGAGGGGGCGACTATAGCAATCAGCCCCAGCATTTT.